This T cell receptor beta chain emerged from a study of T cell repertoires in cytomegalovirus infection. Study-level background: CMV infection together with matching HLA type was indicated by public TCR beta signatures. General study results and limits: CMV carriers with the relevant HLA were identified by cumulative public TCR beta family frequency.

TCRdb processed the reads anew with MiXCR; each CDR3 protein has one entry. The sample includes a few hundred thousand distinct CDR3 sequences, approximately 18% of them seen just once. V shed 5 bases and J 0 bases; nucleotides not matched to a gene: 7. CDR1 is SGHTA, CDR2 FQGNSA, per germline. The CDR3 covers 16 residues. This clonotype has a count of ten or more. Its matching antigen is unknown. Sequenced material: PBMCs. This chain connects TRBV7-2 to TRBJ2-4, with 7 positions matching TRBD1. The clonotype comes from a human donor in good health (CMV status not recorded). Some clones in this sample may be carry-over from other donors' samples. The CDR3 DNA sequence: TGTGCCAGCAGCAAACAGGGGACCTTAGCCAAAAACATTCAGTACTTC. Encoded protein: CASSKQGTLAKNIQYF.